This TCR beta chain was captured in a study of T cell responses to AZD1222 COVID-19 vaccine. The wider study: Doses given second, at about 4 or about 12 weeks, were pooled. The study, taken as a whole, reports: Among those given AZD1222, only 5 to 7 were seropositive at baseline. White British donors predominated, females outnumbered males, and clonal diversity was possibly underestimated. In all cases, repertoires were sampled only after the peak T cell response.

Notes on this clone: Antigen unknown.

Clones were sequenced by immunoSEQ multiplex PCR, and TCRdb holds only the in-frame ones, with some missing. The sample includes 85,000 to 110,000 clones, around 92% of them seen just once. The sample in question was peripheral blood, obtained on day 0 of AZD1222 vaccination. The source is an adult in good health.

The CDR3 DNA is TGTGCCAGCAGATGGGTAGATTCACCCCTCCACTTT. Translated, it gives CASRWVDSPLHF. The chain uses TRBV28 and TRBJ1-6; no definite D call. The V end lost 6 bases, the J end lost 8 bases, and 8 bases lay between the germline ends. Germline-derived CDR1 and CDR2 are MDHEN and SYDVKM. The CDR3 is 12 amino acids.